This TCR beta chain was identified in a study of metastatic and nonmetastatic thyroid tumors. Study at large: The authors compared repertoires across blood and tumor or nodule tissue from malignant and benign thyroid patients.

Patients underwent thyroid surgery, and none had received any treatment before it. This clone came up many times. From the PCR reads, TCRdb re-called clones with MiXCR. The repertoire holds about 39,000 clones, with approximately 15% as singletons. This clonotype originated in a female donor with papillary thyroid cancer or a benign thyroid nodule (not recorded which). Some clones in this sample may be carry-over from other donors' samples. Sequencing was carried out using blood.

CDR3 in amino acids: CASERRQGFTEAFF. The CDR3 bases are TGTGCCAGCGAAAGGAGACAGGGCTTTACTGAAGCTTTCTTT. The genes are TRBV6-1 and TRBJ1-1, with 7 bases matching TRBD1. Germline V gives CDR1 MNHNS, CDR2 SASEGT. Trimming removed 8 bases from V and 5 bases from J; junction bases left unmatched: 11. The CDR3 covers 14 residues.